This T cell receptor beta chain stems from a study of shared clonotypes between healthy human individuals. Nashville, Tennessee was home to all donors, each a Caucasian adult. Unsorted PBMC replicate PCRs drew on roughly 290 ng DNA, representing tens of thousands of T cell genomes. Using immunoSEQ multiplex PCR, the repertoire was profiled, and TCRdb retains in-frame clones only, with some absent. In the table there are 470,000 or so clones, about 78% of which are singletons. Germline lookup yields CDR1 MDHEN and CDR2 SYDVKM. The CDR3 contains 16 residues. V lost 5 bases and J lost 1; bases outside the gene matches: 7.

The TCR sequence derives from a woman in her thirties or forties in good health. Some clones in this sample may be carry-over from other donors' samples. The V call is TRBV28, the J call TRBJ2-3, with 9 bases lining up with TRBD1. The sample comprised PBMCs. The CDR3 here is CASSPSGQGRTDTQYF. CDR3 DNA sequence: TGTGCCAGCAGTCCATCTGGACAGGGGCGCACAGATACGCAGTATTTT.